This is a list of T cell receptor beta chains from one sample in a study of CD8 T cells in ankylosing spondylitis. MiXCR was run by TCRdb on the 5' RACE reads, yielding one entry per CDR3 protein. Among about 130,000 distinct CDR3 sequences listed, about an eighth were seen once. Sequencing was carried out using blood, either unsorted or a sorted T cell fraction (not recorded which). Receptors were obtained from a female donor with ankylosing spondylitis or in good health (not recorded which). Both conserved end residues are part of each CDR3. A D gene is named only where the DNA matches it firmly. Size is omitted from some rows. Given values are once, few, many or a class for expanded clones.

D,size,J,V,DNA,CDR3
.,.,TRBJ2-3,TRBV28,TGTGCCAGCAGTCCCGCGGACTACACAGATACGCAGTATTTT,CASSPADYTDTQYF
.,.,TRBJ2-1,TRBV7-9,TGTGCCAGCAGCTTAGTGAGATCGGGCAATGAGCAGTTCTTC,CASSLVRSGNEQFF
TRBD2,few,TRBJ2-5,TRBV6-1,TGTGCCGGAGGGACTAGCGGGGGGTCGGAGACCCAGTACTTC,CAGGTSGGSETQYF
.,few,TRBJ2-1,TRBV20-1,TGCAGTGCTAGAGCCCAGGGGTCTGTCTACAATGAGCAGTTCTTC,CSARAQGSVYNEQFF
TRBD1,few,TRBJ2-1,TRBV2,TGTGCCAGCAGTTCAGACAGGGGGAATGAGCAGTTCTTC,CASSSDRGNEQFF
.,many,TRBJ2-7,TRBV5-1,TGCGCCAGCAGGAGCCCGGGACGGGCATACGAGCAGTACTTC,CASRSPGRAYEQYF
.,.,TRBJ1-2,TRBV6-5,TGTGCCAGCAGTTACTCCATTTCTCGAGGGGCACCAAAGAATGGCTACACCTTC,CASSYSISRGAPKNGYTF
.,few,TRBJ2-1,TRBV7-9,TGTGCCAGCAGCTTAGAGGGGTCCGGGGTCCTCAATGAGCAGTTCTTC,CASSLEGSGVLNEQFF
.,many,TRBJ2-5,TRBV10-3,TGTGCCATCAGTGATGAGGGGGGGGCCCTACAAGAGACCCAGTACTTC,CAISDEGGALQETQYF
TRBD2,few,TRBJ2-2,TRBV20-1,TGCAGTGCTGGACCGGGACTAGGACTTCCCGGGGAGCTGTTTTTT,CSAGPGLGLPGELFF
TRBD1,few,TRBJ2-2,TRBV5-1,TGCGCCAGCAGCCGCGACAGGGCGACGAACACCGGGGAGCTGTTTTTT,CASSRDRATNTGELFF
TRBD1,many,TRBJ2-7,TRBV12-3/TRBV12-4,TGTGCCAGCAGCCACACAGGGGGCAACGAGCAGTACTTC,CASSHTGGNEQYF
TRBD2,few,TRBJ2-5,TRBV3-1,TGTGCCAGCAGCCAAGTGCTAGCGGGGGGGCCGGGGCAAGAGACCCAGTACTTC,CASSQVLAGGPGQETQYF
.,.,TRBJ1-2,TRBV6-5,TGTGCCAGCAGTTACGAACAGACTTCTAACTATGGCTACACCTTC,CASSYEQTSNYGYTF
.,many,TRBJ2-2,TRBV12-3/TRBV12-4,TGTGCCAGCAAAAATGTGAACACCGGGGAGCTGTTTTTT,CASKNVNTGELFF
TRBD1,.,TRBJ2-3,TRBV29-1,TGCAGCGTTGAAGAGGACAGGGGGCGCGCAGATACGCAGTATTTT,CSVEEDRGRADTQYF
TRBD2,many,TRBJ2-1,TRBV5-1,TGCGCCAGCAGCTTGGCCGGGACTAGCGGGGGGGCCGGCAATGAGCAGTTCTTC,CASSLAGTSGGAGNEQFF
TRBD2,few,TRBJ2-1,TRBV14,TGTGCCAGCAGCCAAGGTGCTAGCGGGTACGTTAATGAGCAGTTCTTC,CASSQGASGYVNEQFF
.,.,TRBJ2-1,TRBV5-4,TGTGCCAGCAGCTTGCTACAGGGAAATGAGCAGTTCTTC,CASSLLQGNEQFF
TRBD2,many,TRBJ2-3,TRBV20-1,TGCAGTGCTAGAGACCGACTAGCGGGGAACAAACGAACGCAGTATTTT,CSARDRLAGNKRTQYF
TRBD1,many,TRBJ1-3,TRBV6-1,TGTGCCAGCAGTACAAGACAGGGGGACCGAAACACCATATATTTT,CASSTRQGDRNTIYF
.,many,TRBJ1-2,TRBV28,TGTGCCAGCAGTCCCCTCCGGCGATACTATGGCTACACCTTC,CASSPLRRYYGYTF
TRBD2,.,TRBJ2-1,TRBV10-3,TGTGCCATCGGGTGGCTAGCGGGAGTGGGGCAGTTCTTC,CAIGWLAGVGQFF
.,many,TRBJ2-7,TRBV6-1,TGTGCCAGCAGACCTCTCAGGGGCTACGAGCAGTACTTC,CASRPLRGYEQYF
.,many,TRBJ2-3,TRBV5-1,TGCGCCAGCTATTACGGGGATACGCAGTATTTT,CASYYGDTQYF
.,few,TRBJ2-3,TRBV28,TGTGCCAGCAGTGCCCCCCTCCGGGCGGATACGCAGTATTTT,CASSAPLRADTQYF
.,.,TRBJ1-3,TRBV20-1,TGCAGTGCTAACGCGCAGAGCTCTGGAAACACCATATATTTT,CSANAQSSGNTIYF
TRBD1,many,TRBJ1-3,TRBV10-3,TGTGCCATCAGAGGACAGGGTAATCATCTTGGAAACACCATATATTTT,CAIRGQGNHLGNTIYF
.,.,TRBJ1-6,TRBV20-1,TGCTGTGCACACGACATCTTGGCCAGGAATTCACCCCTCCACTTT,CCAHDILARNSPLHF
.,many,TRBJ2-3,TRBV5-1,TGCGCCAGCAGCGAGGCGCAGGCCAGAGATACGCAGTATTTT,CASSEAQARDTQYF
.,.,TRBJ2-1,TRBV3-1,TGTGCCAGCAGCCAAGTGGAGGGTTACAATGAGCAGTTCTTC,CASSQVEGYNEQFF
.,.,TRBJ1-6,TRBV20-1,TGCAGTGCTAGGCCGGGACCTTGGAATTCACCCCTCCACTTT,CSARPGPWNSPLHF
.,.,TRBJ2-6,TRBV20-1,TGCAGTGCTCCACTAGCTGCTGGGGCCAACGGCCTGACTTTC,CSAPLAAGANGLTF
.,.,TRBJ2-7,TRBV5-1,TGCGCCAGCAGCTTGGTGCGGGGCAGGCCGCGACACTTC,CASSLVRGRPRHF
.,.,TRBJ2-3,TRBV7-3,TGTGCCAGCAGCTTATATCCCAGCGCAGATACGCAGTATTTT,CASSLYPSADTQYF
.,many,TRBJ1-2,TRBV10-3,TGTGCCATCAGTGGGGGGAGGTCTAACCCTGGCTACACCTTC,CAISGGRSNPGYTF
.,many,TRBJ2-3,TRBV29-1,TGCAGCGTTGATCTGGAGGGCGGGGATACGCAGTATTTT,CSVDLEGGDTQYF
TRBD2,few,TRBJ2-2,TRBV10-3,TGTGCCATCAGTGAGTCGAGAGCGGGGGGCGGCACCGGGGAGCTGTTTTTT,CAISESRAGGGTGELFF
TRBD2,many,TRBJ2-2,TRBV12-3/TRBV12-4,TGTGCCAGCAGATGGACTAGCGGTGACACCGGGGAGCTGTTTTTT,CASRWTSGDTGELFF
.,many,TRBJ1-5,TRBV15,TGTGCCACCAGCAGAGACCCCCACCAGACAGGACACAATCAGCCCCAGCATTTT,CATSRDPHQTGHNQPQHF
.,.,TRBJ2-1,TRBV29-1,TGCAGCGGAGTTGGCGGGACCGAGCAGTTCTTC,CSGVGGTEQFF
.,many,TRBJ2-5,TRBV6-5,TGTGCCAGCAGTTCCGGGACGGGACAAGAGACCCAGTACTTC,CASSSGTGQETQYF
TRBD2,once,TRBJ2-1,TRBV30,TGTGCCTGGAATCTAGCGGCCGTCTACAATGAGCAGTTCTTC,CAWNLAAVYNEQFF
.,many,TRBJ2-5,TRBV5-1,TGCGCCAGCAGCCTGCGATCGAGCTTGCAGGGTTCAGAGACCCAGTACTTC,CASSLRSSLQGSETQYF
.,.,TRBJ1-1,TRBV12-3/TRBV12-4,TGTGCCAGCAGTTTTCTGCCAAACACTGAAGCTTTCTTT,CASSFLPNTEAFF
.,many,TRBJ2-7,TRBV29-1,TGCAGCGCCCTAGGACAGTCAGGGTACGAGCAGTACTTC,CSALGQSGYEQYF
.,.,TRBJ2-7,TRBV9,TGTGCCAGCAGCGTAGATGGTAGCGCCGCCTACGAGCAGTACTTC,CASSVDGSAAYEQYF
TRBD2,few,TRBJ2-1,TRBV27,TGTGCCAGCAGTTCCTCCCGGGCTAGCGGGAAGAGGAATGAGCAGTTCTTC,CASSSSRASGKRNEQFF
.,few,TRBJ2-1,TRBV3-1,TGTGCCAGCAGCCAATTAGGGTGGAATGAGCAGTTCTTC,CASSQLGWNEQFF
.,.,TRBJ1-1,TRBV12-3/TRBV12-4,TGTGCCAGCAGTGCCTTTACAGGGAACACTGAAGCTTTCTTT,CASSAFTGNTEAFF
TRBD2,many,TRBJ2-3,TRBV12-3/TRBV12-4,TGTGCCAGCAGTTTACGCGGGAGGGGGGATACGCAGTATTTT,CASSLRGRGDTQYF